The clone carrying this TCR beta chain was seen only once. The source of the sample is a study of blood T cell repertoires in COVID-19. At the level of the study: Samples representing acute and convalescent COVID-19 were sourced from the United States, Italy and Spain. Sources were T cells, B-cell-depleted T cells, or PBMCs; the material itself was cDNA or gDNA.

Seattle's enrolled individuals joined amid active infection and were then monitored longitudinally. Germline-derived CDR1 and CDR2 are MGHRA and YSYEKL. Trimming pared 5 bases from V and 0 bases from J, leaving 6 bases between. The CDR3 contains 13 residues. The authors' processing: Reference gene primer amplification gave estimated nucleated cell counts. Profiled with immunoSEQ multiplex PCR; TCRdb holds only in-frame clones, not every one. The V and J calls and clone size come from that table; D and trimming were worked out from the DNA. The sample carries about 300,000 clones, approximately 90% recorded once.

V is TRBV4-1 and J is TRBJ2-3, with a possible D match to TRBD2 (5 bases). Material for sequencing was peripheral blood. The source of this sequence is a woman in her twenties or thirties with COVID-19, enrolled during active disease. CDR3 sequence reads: CASSRTSTDTQYF. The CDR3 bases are TGCGCCAGCAGCAGGACTAGCACAGATACGCAGTATTTT.